This T cell receptor (beta chain) was captured by sequencing in a study of T cell responses to AZD1222 COVID-19 vaccine. The study, taken as a whole, reports: Seropositive status at baseline applied to only five to seven AZD1222 recipients. Unmutated variant regions are reportedly the target of nearly half of TCRs that are spike-specific.

Repertoires were generated with immunoSEQ multiplex PCR, while TCRdb's copy carries only in-frame clones and drops some. The sample lists around 100,000 clones; just over 90% were seen once. On this clone itself: The antigen is unknown.

This specimen consisted of peripheral blood, obtained on day 0 of AZD1222 vaccination. The TCR was taken from an adult in good health.

The CDR3 here is CASRQATVNNYGYTF. The CDR3 DNA follows: TGTGCCAGCAGACAGGCCACCGTCAATAACTATGGCTACACCTTC. The chain is built from TRBV10-3 and TRBJ1-2; perhaps TRBD1 as D (6 bases). V dropped 10 bases and J dropped 1 base, with 19 bases sitting between them. Germline V gives CDR1 ENHRY, CDR2 SYGVKD. The CDR3 spans 15 residues.